A selection of T cell receptor beta chains follows, all from one sample in a study of cytotoxic CD8 clonotypes in ibrutinib-treated CLL. Sequencing used immunoSEQ multiplex PCR; TCRdb keeps in-frame clones, though not all of them. The table shows fewer than 85,000 clones, with 79% occurring only once. Sequenced here: PBMCs, sampled after 12 months of ibrutinib treatment. These receptors all stem from a human donor with chronic lymphocytic leukemia. Both conserved end residues are part of each CDR3. D genes are given only for firm matches. Clone size appears in some rows only: once, few, many, or a class for an expanded clone.

V gene,J gene,clone size,D gene,CDR3 protein,CDR3 DNA
TRBV5-1,TRBJ1-5,few,.,CASSLGYSNQPQHF,TGCGCCAGCAGCCTTGGGTATAGCAATCAGCCCCAGCATTTT
TRBV2,TRBJ1-5,few,.,CASSEGRGNQPQHF,TGTGCCAGCAGTGAAGGCAGGGGCAATCAGCCCCAGCATTTT
TRBV11-2,TRBJ2-1,.,TRBD2,CASSFRGRERPFNEQFF,TGTGCCAGCAGCTTTCGGGGGAGGGAAAGGCCGTTCAATGAGCAGTTCTTC
TRBV9,TRBJ1-5,.,TRBD1,CASSDRGDQPQHF,TGTGCCAGCAGCGACAGGGGTGATCAGCCCCAGCATTTT
TRBV20-1,TRBJ2-1,.,.,CSAAPYNEQFF,TGCAGTGCAGCACCATACAATGAGCAGTTCTTC
TRBV19,TRBJ2-7,.,.,CASSDRGISYEQYF,TGTGCCAGTAGCGATCGGGGGATTTCCTACGAGCAGTACTTC
TRBV7-9,TRBJ2-7,.,.,CASSLAQGRRGGSYEQYF,TGTGCCAGCAGCTTAGCCCAAGGGAGGAGGGGAGGCTCCTACGAGCAGTACTTC
TRBV12-5,TRBJ1-2,once,.,CASQEWATGYTF,TGTGCTAGTCAAGAATGGGCGACTGGCTACACCTTC
TRBV5-1,TRBJ1-5,few,.,CASSLAGNQPQHF,TGCGCCAGCAGCTTGGCGGGGAATCAGCCCCAGCATTTT
TRBV28,TRBJ1-5,few,.,CASSWGYQPQHF,TGTGCCAGCAGTTGGGGGTACCAGCCCCAGCATTTT
TRBV2,TRBJ2-1,few,.,CANRDQPGNEQFF,TGTGCCAACCGGGACCAACCGGGCAATGAGCAGTTCTTC
TRBV29-1,TRBJ2-3,.,TRBD2,CSVEAATSGGFTDTQYF,TGCAGCGTTGAAGCCGCCACTAGCGGGGGTTTCACAGATACGCAGTATTTT
TRBV5-1,TRBJ2-5,few,.,CASSLGRGQETQYF,TGCGCCAGCAGCCTTGGACGGGGCCAAGAGACCCAGTACTTC
TRBV4-2,TRBJ1-5,.,.,CASSQDLWGGNQPQHF,TGTGCCAGCAGCCAAGATTTATGGGGTGGCAATCAGCCCCAGCATTTT